The 29 T cell receptor beta chains below all came from one sample that was sequenced in a study of cytomegalovirus exposure and HLA in healthy donors (TCRdb year 2017). The receptor library was made with the immunoSEQ multiplex PCR assay. The multiplex PCR relied on a mix of 60 forward primers for TCR Vbeta segments and 13 reverse primers for TCR Jbeta segments. TCRdb carries this immuneACCESS record with in-frame sequences only. Its versions omit some clonotypes, under half of them owing to an unresolved V gene in the studies checked, with the rest unexplained. The sample has tens of thousands of clones on record, over 70% of them singletons. The biggest ten clones account for roughly 6% of the sample. The sequenced sample consisted of PBMCs. The receptors come from a man aged 25-40 years in good health and CMV-seronegative.

This clone was counted only a few times. The genes are TRBV6-6 and TRBJ2-7; TRBD2 aligns across 9 bases. Germline V gives CDR1 MNHNY, CDR2 SVGAGI (reference sequence). The V and J ends lost 6 bases and 5 bases, in that order; junction bases with no gene match: 5. The CDR3 is 13 residues long. CDR3 region: CASRPGLAHEQYF. CDR3 in DNA: TGTGCCAGCAGACCGGGACTAGCCCACGAGCAGTACTTC.

This chain links TRBV6-1 with TRBJ1-1, with a tentative D call TRBD1 (6 bases). The CDR3 contains 15 residues. Trimming shortened V by 6 bases and J by 5 bases, and 19 bases separated the two germline ends. CDR1 MNHNS and CDR2 SASEGT come from the germline V gene. The CDR3 nucleotides read TGTGCCAGCAGCACTAGTGGGGGCGTCGTTACTGAAGCTTTCTTT. It specifies CASSTSGGVVTEAFF.

CDR3: CASSLGLASDTQYF. DNA for the CDR3: TGTGCCAGCAGCTTAGGACTAGCATCTGATACGCAGTATTTT. The J gene is TRBJ2-3, the V gene TRBV7-2; 7 bases fit TRBD2. The V segment lost 1 base and the J segment 6 bases; nucleotides outside the gene matches: 4. Germline loops: CDR1 SGHTA, CDR2 FQGNSA. This CDR3 has 14 residues.

V usage is TRBV30 and J usage is TRBJ2-1; D is unresolved. CDR1 GTSNPN and CDR2 SVGIG come from the germline V gene (reference sequence). Trimming took off 2 bases at V and 5 bases at J, with 7 bases between the two ends. This CDR3 is 12 amino acids long. The chain's CDR3 is CAWSSLNNEQFF. CDR3 DNA: TGTGCCTGGAGTTCACTTAACAATGAGCAGTTCTTC. The full variable domain, completed using reference TRBV30 and TRBJ2-1, is SQTIHQWPATLVQPVGSPLSLECTVEGTSNPNLYWYRQAAGRGLQLLFYSVGIGQISSEVPQNLSASRPQDRQFILSSKKLLLSDSGFYLCAWSSLNNEQFFGPGTRLTVL.

This clone came up a few times. The V call is TRBV6-1, the J call TRBJ2-7; D gene ambiguous. Per germline, CDR1 MNHNS and CDR2 SASEGT. This CDR3 is built from 11 residues. Trimming shortened V by 8 bases and J by 0 bases, and 5 bases separated the two germline ends. As DNA, the CDR3 is TGTGCCAGCGTTATCTCCTACGAGCAGTACTTC. It translates to CASVISYEQYF.

This clone came up once. The chain employs TRBV5-1 and TRBJ2-1; D is possibly TRBD1 (6 bases). The V end lost 0 bases, the J end lost 0 bases, and 10 bases lay between the germline ends. Germline values: CDR1 SGHRS, CDR2 YFSETQ. The CDR3 has 16 amino acids. CDR3 nucleotides: TGCGCCAGCAGCTTGGGACAGGATCTCTCCTACAATGAGCAGTTCTTC. It encodes CASSLGQDLSYNEQFF.

The rearrangement joins TRBV6-4 to TRBJ2-3, with TRBD1 as a possible D gene (6 bases). V gave up 6 bases and J gave up 2 bases, with 9 bases separating them. Germline values: CDR1 MRHNA, CDR2 SNTAGT. This CDR3 comprises 13 residues. The CDR3 region is CASSRTDTDTQYF. The CDR3 nucleotides are TGTGCCAGCAGCCGGACAGACACAGATACGCAGTATTTT.

A single count supports this clone. V usage is TRBV19 and J usage is TRBJ2-1; weak D call: TRBD2 (6 bases). Trimming removed 7 bases from V and 5 bases from J, with 21 bases in between. This CDR3 is 16 amino acids long. In germline, CDR1 is LNHDA, CDR2 SQIVND (reference sequence). The CDR3 DNA sequence: TGTGCCAGTAACCTCGGGACTGCCCAGACCGACAATGAGCAGTTCTTC. Amino acid sequence: CASNLGTAQTDNEQFF.

This clone was counted a few times. The CDR3 loop is CSVQQGNTEAFF. The CDR3 DNA follows: TGCAGCGTGCAACAGGGAAACACTGAAGCTTTCTTT. The J gene is TRBJ1-1, the V gene TRBV29-1; D may be TRBD1 (6 bases). The CDR3 is 12 residues long. V dropped 6 bases and J dropped 2 bases, with 10 bases sitting between them. Germline-derived CDR1 and CDR2 are SQVTM and ANQGSEA.

The chain couples TRBV14 to TRBJ2-7; TRBD1 aligns across 9 bases. V trimming: 5 bases; J trimming: 3 bases; junction bases outside the gene matches: 14. Germline lookup yields CDR1 SGHDN and CDR2 FVKESK. CDR3 length: 17 residues. The CDR3 coding sequence is TGTGCCAGCAGCAAAAGAAACACAGGGGGCCTCGTCTACGAGCAGTACTTC. Protein: CASSKRNTGGLVYEQYF.

The chain uses TRBV5-1 and TRBJ2-5, with TRBD1 matching over 9 bases. V was clipped by 0 bases and J by 1 base; unmatched bases: 10. The CDR3 sequence is 18 residues long. Germline V gene lookup returns CDR1 SGHRS and CDR2 YFSETQ. In DNA form, the CDR3 reads TGCGCCAGCAGCTTGGCCAAGACAGGGGGACAGACCCAAGAGACCCAGTACTTC. Encoded protein: CASSLAKTGGQTQETQYF.

This clone rates as medium-sized (0.01 to 0.1%). The gene calls are TRBV19 and TRBJ1-1, with no clear D. This CDR3 has 15 amino acids. CDR1 and CDR2 (germline): LNHDA, SQIVND (reference sequence). The V and J ends lost 3 bases and 1 base respectively, with 12 bases between them. Written as DNA, the CDR3 is TGTGCCAGTAGTATTGGAGGCTCGGGGAACACTGAAGCTTTCTTT. Its protein product is CASSIGGSGNTEAFF.

This clone has more than one count but fewer than ten. CDR3 in DNA: TGTGCCAGCATATTGGGTCTAGCCAGTCTGAACACTGAAGCTTTCTTT. Protein product: CASILGLASLNTEAFF. The V gene is TRBV2, the J gene TRBJ1-1; no reliable D call. With 7 bases removed from V and 0 bases from J, the gap between germline ends came to 18 bases. CDR1 SNHLY and CDR2 FYNNEI come from the germline V gene. The CDR3 spans 16 residues. Full variable domain (rest looked up from reference TRBV2 and TRBJ1-1): EPEVTQTPSHQVTQMGQEVILRCVPISNHLYFYWYRQILGQKVEFLVSFYNNEISEKSEIFDDQFSVERPDGSNFTLKIRSTKLEDSAMYFCASILGLASLNTEAFFGQGTRLTVV.

This clone was seen only once. The chain has TRBV28 and TRBJ1-2; no clear D gene. In germline, CDR1 is MDHEN, CDR2 SYDVKM. The CDR3 spans 14 residues. The V end lost 7 bases, the J end lost 6 bases, and 18 bases lay between the germline ends. The CDR3 nucleotides are TGTGCCAGCACCTCCAAGAGTAGAGCTGATGGCTACACCTTC. As protein: CASTSKSRADGYTF.

The J gene is TRBJ1-5, the V gene TRBV2, with 7 bases matching TRBD1. Germline-derived CDR1 and CDR2 are SNHLY and FYNNEI. The CDR3 runs 15 residues. V lost 6 bases to trimming and J lost 5 bases; unmatched junction nucleotides: 10. The CDR3 is CASSEGTAQYQPQHF. The CDR3 nucleotides are TGTGCCAGCAGCGAGGGGACAGCCCAATATCAGCCCCAGCATTTT.

The J gene is TRBJ2-2, the V gene TRBV6-4; TRBD2 matches 7 bases. This CDR3 is 15 amino acids long. V gave up 6 bases and J gave up 0 bases; unmatched junction bases: 4. Germline V gives CDR1 MRHNA, CDR2 SNTAGT. CDR3 DNA: TGTGCCAGCAGGGGAGGGAAAGCGAACACCGGGGAGCTGTTTTTT. Encoded protein: CASRGGKANTGELFF.

This clone appeared once. This rearrangement joins TRBV7-2 to TRBJ1-1, with TRBD1 as a possible D gene (5 bases). The germline gives CDR1 SGHTA, CDR2 FQGNSA. This CDR3 is built from 15 residues. The V and J ends lost 4 bases and 4 bases respectively, with 16 bases between them. CDR3 in DNA: TGTGCCAGCAGCTCATGGACTTGGGGGGGCACTGAAGCTTTCTTT. The encoded protein is CASSSWTWGGTEAFF. The whole variable domain, remainder taken from reference TRBV7-2 and TRBJ1-1, is GAGVSQSPSNKVTEKGKDVELRCDPISGHTALYWYRQSLGQGLEFLIYFQGNSAPDKSGLPSDRFSAERTGGSVSTLTIQRTQQEDSAVYLCASSSWTWGGTEAFFGQGTRLTVV.

The chain employs TRBV4-1 and TRBJ2-7, with D possibly being TRBD2 (6 bases). V gave up 4 bases and J gave up 7 bases, with 14 bases separating them. CDR1 and CDR2 from the germline V gene are MGHRA and YSYEKL. The CDR3 spans 13 residues. The CDR3 nucleotides read TGCGCCAGCAGCCTAAGTCTGGGGAGGGAGCAGTACTTC. Protein sequence: CASSLSLGREQYF.

This sequence joins TRBV12-5 and TRBJ2-2; no reliable D call. The germline gives CDR1 LGHNT, CDR2 FRNRAP. Trimming took 4 bases from V and 0 from J, leaving 9 bases between them. There are 15 residues in the CDR3. Here the CDR3 reads CASGSGDANTGELFF. As DNA, the CDR3 is TGTGCTAGTGGTTCCGGAGATGCGAACACCGGGGAGCTGTTTTTT. The whole variable domain, remainder taken from reference TRBV12-5 and TRBJ2-2, is DARVTQTPRHKVTEMGQEVTMRCQPILGHNTVFWYRQTMMQGLELLAYFRNRAPLDDSGMPKDRFSAEMPDATLATLKIQPSEPRDSAVYFCASGSGDANTGELFFGEGSRLTVL.

The rearrangement uses TRBV14 and TRBJ1-1, with unresolved D. The CDR3 consists of 13 residues. CDR1 is SGHDN, CDR2 FVKESK, per germline. The V end was cut by 3 bases, the J end by 7 bases, with 12 bases between. CDR3 nucleotides: TGTGCCAGCAGCCATACGGAGATGAGTGAAGCTTTCTTT. Amino acid sequence: CASSHTEMSEAFF.

The chain couples TRBV29-1 to TRBJ2-1; 14 nucleotides match TRBD2. Germline V lookup: CDR1 SQVTM, CDR2 ANQGSEA. CDR3 length equals 17 residues. V was pared by 4 bases and J by 5 bases, with 10 bases of the junction left unmatched. The CDR3, as DNA: TGCAGCGTTGCTTCTTCGACTAGCGGGAGGGTTAACAATGAGCAGTTCTTC. Its protein is CSVASSTSGRVNNEQFF.

This clone was seen a handful of times. The rearrangement joins TRBV2 to TRBJ2-5; the D gene is possibly TRBD1 (5 bases). With 8 bases removed from V and 2 bases from J, the gap between germline ends came to 18 bases. CDR1 is SNHLY and CDR2 is FYNNEI in the germline V gene. The CDR3 runs to 15 residues. The CDR3 bases are TGTGCCAGCGGAAGGCTTGACAGTACTCAAGAGACCCAGTACTTC. It yields the protein CASGRLDSTQETQYF.

The genes are TRBV30 and TRBJ1-1; tentatively, D is TRBD1 (5 bases). CDR3 size: 14 residues. CDR1 is GTSNPN, CDR2 SVGIG, per germline (reference sequence). V lost 0 bases and J lost 3, with 11 bases in between. For the CDR3, the DNA is TGTGCCTGGAGTGTATTAGGGGTGGACACTGAAGCTTTCTTT. It translates to CAWSVLGVDTEAFF.

This clone was detected once. The chain links TRBV7-2 to TRBJ2-4; TRBD2 is a possible D gene (5 bases). V lost 5 bases and J lost 1, with 9 bases in between. Germline assignment: CDR1 SGHTA and CDR2 FQGNSA. This CDR3 contains 14 residues. CDR3 region: CASSPPGAKNIQYF. CDR3 bases: TGTGCCAGCAGCCCCCCGGGGGCCAAAAACATTCAGTACTTC.

The rearrangement links TRBV28 to TRBJ1-1, with 9 positions matching TRBD1. CDR3 length equals 14 residues. The V gene's germline CDR1 is MDHEN and CDR2 SYDVKM. Germline trimming cut 8 bases from V and 1 base from J; bases unmatched to any gene: 5. DNA of the CDR3: TGTGCCAGCCCTCGGGGACAGGGGAACACTGAAGCTTTCTTT. It encodes CASPRGQGNTEAFF. Variable domain in full (rest from reference TRBV28 and TRBJ1-1): DVKVTQSSRYLVKRTGEKVFLECVQDMDHENMFWYRQDPGLGLRLIYFSYDVKMKEKGDIPEGYSVSREKKERFSLILESASTNQTSMYLCASPRGQGNTEAFFGQGTRLTVV.

The chain links TRBV5-1 to TRBJ2-2, with D uncertain. V lost 3 bases and J 5 bases, leaving 2 bases between the germline ends. The CDR3 totals 11 residues. Germline V gives CDR1 SGHRS, CDR2 YFSETQ. CDR3 protein: CASSSTGELFF. The DNA for the CDR3 is TGCGCCAGCAGCTCGACCGGGGAGCTGTTTTTT.

The V and J genes are TRBV30 and TRBJ1-1; perhaps TRBD1 as D (5 bases). Germline lookup yields CDR1 GTSNPN and CDR2 SVGIG (reference sequence). This CDR3 is built from 11 residues. Trimming shortened V by 5 bases and J by 5 bases, and 9 bases separated the two germline ends. The CDR3 sequence: CAWGGRTEAFF. The DNA of the CDR3 is TGTGCCTGGGGGGGGAGGACTGAAGCTTTCTTT.

The chain joins TRBV10-1 to TRBJ2-2; D gene ambiguous. Germline V gene lookup returns CDR1 WNHNN and CDR2 SYGVQD (reference sequence). Trimming removed 2 bases at V and 3 bases at J, with 10 bases between. The CDR3 runs 15 residues. CDR3 DNA: TGCGCCAGCAGTGAGGGAACCCGGGACACCGGGGAGCTGTTTTTT. This sequence encodes CASSEGTRDTGELFF.

CDR3 sequence reads: CAWIRQANTGELFF. In nucleotides, the CDR3 is TGTGCCTGGATCAGACAGGCGAACACCGGGGAGCTGTTTTTT. V is TRBV30 and J is TRBJ2-2, with D possibly being TRBD1 (6 bases). The CDR3 spans 14 residues. V was cut by 4 bases and J by 0 bases, with 9 bases left in between. In germline, CDR1 is GTSNPN, CDR2 SVGIG (reference sequence).